Presented here are 3 T cell receptor beta chains from one specimen sequenced in a study of T cells in localized non-small cell lung cancer (TCRdb year 2020). The library was produced with the immunoSEQ multiplex PCR assay. The clones in this table, taken by TCRdb from immuneACCESS, are in-frame only. Not every clone is retained; where verified, under half of the shortfall comes from an unresolved V gene, and the cause of the rest is unknown. This sample holds 70,000 to 95,000 clones; roughly 91% were observed only once. The ten largest clones add up to approximately 4% of the sample. Specimen: PBMCs, collected before any cancer treatment. Receptor source: a woman aged 35 to 70 with stage II squamous cell lung carcinoma.

The chain uses TRBV10-1 and TRBJ1-2, with 8 positions matching TRBD1. CDR3 length: 17 amino acids. Germline assignment: CDR1 WNHNN and CDR2 SYGVQD (reference sequence). V shed 6 bases, J shed 5 bases, and the junction held 17 bases outside the gene matches. CDR3 in amino acids: CASRPRDRRLSRYGYTF. CDR3 bases: TGCGCCAGCAGACCCCGGGACAGGAGGCTGAGCAGGTATGGCTACACCTTC.

J is TRBJ2-7 and V is TRBV10-2, with D unclear. Trimming took off 8 bases at V and 6 bases at J, with 8 bases between the two ends. CDR3 size: 10 residues. From germline, CDR1 is WSHSY and CDR2 SAAADI. CDR3 sequence reads: CASFGGEQYF. In DNA form, the CDR3 reads TGCGCCAGCTTCGGCGGCGAGCAGTACTTC.

The rearrangement joins TRBV5-4 to TRBJ2-7, with a weak D call TRBD2 (5 bases). From germline, CDR1 is SGHNT and CDR2 YYREEE (reference sequence). This CDR3 comprises 13 residues. Deletions cut 2 bases from V and 11 bases from J, with 17 bases between. The CDR3 DNA follows: TGTGCCAGCAGCTTTGTTGCAGGCCGGGAAGAGTACTTC. Translating gives CASSFVAGREEYF.